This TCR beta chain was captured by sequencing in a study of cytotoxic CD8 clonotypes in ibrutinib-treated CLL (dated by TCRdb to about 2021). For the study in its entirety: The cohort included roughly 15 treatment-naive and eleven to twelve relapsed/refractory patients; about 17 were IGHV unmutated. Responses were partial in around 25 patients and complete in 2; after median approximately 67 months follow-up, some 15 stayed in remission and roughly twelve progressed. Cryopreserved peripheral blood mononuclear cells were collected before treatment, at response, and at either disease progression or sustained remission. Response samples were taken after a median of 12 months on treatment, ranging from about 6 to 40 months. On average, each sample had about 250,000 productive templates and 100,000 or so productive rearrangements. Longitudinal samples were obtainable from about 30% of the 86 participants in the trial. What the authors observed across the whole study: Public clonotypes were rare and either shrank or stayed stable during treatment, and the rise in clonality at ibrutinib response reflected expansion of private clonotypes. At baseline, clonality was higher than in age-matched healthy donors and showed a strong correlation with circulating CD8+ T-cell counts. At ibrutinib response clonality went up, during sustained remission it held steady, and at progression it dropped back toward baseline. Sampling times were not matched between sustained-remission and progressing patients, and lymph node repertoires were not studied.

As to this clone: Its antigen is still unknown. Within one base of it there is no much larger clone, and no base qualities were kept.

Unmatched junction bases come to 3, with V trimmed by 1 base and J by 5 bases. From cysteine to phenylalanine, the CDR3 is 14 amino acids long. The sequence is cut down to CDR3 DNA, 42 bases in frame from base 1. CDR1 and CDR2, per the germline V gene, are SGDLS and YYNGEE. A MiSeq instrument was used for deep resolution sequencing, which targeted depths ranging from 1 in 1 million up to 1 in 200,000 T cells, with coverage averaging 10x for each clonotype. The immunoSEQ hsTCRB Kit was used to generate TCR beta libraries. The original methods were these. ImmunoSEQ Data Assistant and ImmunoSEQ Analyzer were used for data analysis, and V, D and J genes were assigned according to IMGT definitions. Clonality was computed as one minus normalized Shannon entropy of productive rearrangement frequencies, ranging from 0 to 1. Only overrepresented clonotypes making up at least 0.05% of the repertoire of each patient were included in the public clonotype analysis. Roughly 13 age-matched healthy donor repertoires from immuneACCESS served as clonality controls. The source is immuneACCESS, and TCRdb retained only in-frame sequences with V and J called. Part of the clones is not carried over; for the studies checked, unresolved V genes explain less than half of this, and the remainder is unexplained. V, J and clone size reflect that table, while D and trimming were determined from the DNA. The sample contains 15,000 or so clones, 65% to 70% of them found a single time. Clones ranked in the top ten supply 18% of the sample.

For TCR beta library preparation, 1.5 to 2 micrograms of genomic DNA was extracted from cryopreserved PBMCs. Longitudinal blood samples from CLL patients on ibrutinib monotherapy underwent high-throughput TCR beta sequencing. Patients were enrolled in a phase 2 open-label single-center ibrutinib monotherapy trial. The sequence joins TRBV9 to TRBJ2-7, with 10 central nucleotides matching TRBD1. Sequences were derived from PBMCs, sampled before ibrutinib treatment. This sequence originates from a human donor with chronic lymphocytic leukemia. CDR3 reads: CASSVWDRGNEQYF. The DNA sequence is TGTGCCAGCAGCGTATGGGACAGGGGTAACGAGCAGTACTTC. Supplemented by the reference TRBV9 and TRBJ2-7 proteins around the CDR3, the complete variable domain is DSGVTQTPKHLITATGQRVTLRCSPRSGDLSVYWYQQSLDQGLQFLIQYYNGEERAKGNILERFSAQQFPDLHSELNLSSLELGDSALYFCASSVWDRGNEQYFGPGTRLTVT.